Presented here are 32 T cell receptor beta chains from one specimen sequenced in a study of T-cell reconstitution after alpha-beta-depleted transplantation in children. The TCRbeta library incorporated unique molecular identifiers. One entry per CDR3 protein results from TCRdb running MiXCR on the PCR reads. The sample holds about 440,000 distinct CDR3 sequences, about 45% seen once. The sequencing used PBMCs, collected before TCRalphabeta/CD19-depleted stem cell transplant. The receptors here all came from a girl aged 2-10 years with aplastic anemia, due to receive a stem cell transplant.

This clonotype was counted ten times or more. The chain uses TRBV12-3 or TRBV12-4 and TRBJ1-3; D is undetermined. The CDR3 spans 13 residues. With 5 bases removed from V and 4 bases from J, the gap between germline ends came to 9 bases. This CDR3 reads CASSPGPGNTIYF. CDR3 bases: TGTGCCAGCAGTCCCGGACCGGGAAACACCATATATTTT.

This clonotype was observed a few times. The chain recombines TRBV28 with TRBJ1-2, with TRBD1 identical over 9 bases. Trimming removed 5 bases from V and 8 bases from J; junction bases left unmatched: 18. Germline-derived CDR1 and CDR2 are MDHEN and SYDVKM. The CDR3 is 17 residues long. DNA of the CDR3: TGTGCCAGCAGTCCCACCATCGAGAGGACAGGGGCGCGGGGCTACACCTTC. Amino acid sequence: CASSPTIERTGARGYTF.

This clonotype was found many times. The rearrangement uses TRBV14 and TRBJ2-1, with unresolved D. The CDR3 consists of 15 residues. In germline, CDR1 is SGHDN, CDR2 FVKESK. V was clipped by 5 bases and J by 4 bases, with 15 bases between them. CDR3 region: CASSAYRDFYNEQFF. DNA of the CDR3: TGTGCCAGCAGCGCGTATAGAGACTTTTACAATGAGCAGTTCTTC.

The chain is built from TRBV20-1 and TRBJ1-1, with a possible D match to TRBD1 (6 bases). Germline V gene data show CDR1 as DFQATT and CDR2 as SNEGSKA (reference sequence). Trimming removed 3 bases at V and 0 bases at J, with 11 bases between. The CDR3 totals 14 residues. The CDR3, as DNA: TGCAGTGCTAGGACAGGCCCTGTGAACACTGAAGCTTTCTTT. Protein sequence: CSARTGPVNTEAFF.

The chain links TRBV28 to TRBJ2-4, with a possible D match to TRBD1 (6 bases). Trimming took off 7 bases at V and 7 bases at J, with 8 bases between the two ends. CDR1 is MDHEN, CDR2 SYDVKM, per germline. The CDR3 is 11 amino acids. The CDR3 here is CASKGDNIQYF. CDR3 sequence (DNA): TGTGCCAGCAAGGGGGACAACATTCAGTACTTC.

Many counts were recorded for this clonotype. The rearrangement joins TRBV6-1 to TRBJ2-7; 10 nucleotides agree with TRBD2. This CDR3 contains 15 residues. Looked up from germline, CDR1 is MNHNS and CDR2 is SASEGT. The J segment lost 6 bases and the V segment lost 6 bases, leaving 11 bases of the junction unmatched. CDR3 coding DNA: TGTGCCAGCAGCGGGACTAGCGACCTCGGCGGCGAGCAGTACTTC. Protein sequence: CASSGTSDLGGEQYF.

The chain employs TRBV4-2 and TRBJ2-7; 7 bases line up with TRBD2. The CDR3 has 17 residues. Losses at the gene ends were 4 bases for V and 4 bases for J; bases not matched to a gene: 16. Germline-derived CDR1 and CDR2 are LGHNA and YNFKEQ. This CDR3 reads CASSPGSGSPPPYEQYF. The CDR3 DNA follows: TGTGCCAGCAGCCCGGGTAGCGGGTCGCCACCGCCTTACGAGCAGTACTTC.

This chain connects TRBV7-2 to TRBJ2-3, with D possibly being TRBD1 or TRBD2 (5 bases each). Germline CDR1 and CDR2: SGHTA and FQGNSA. Trimming took off 2 bases at V and 10 bases at J, with 16 bases between the two ends. The CDR3 runs to 14 residues. CDR3 protein: CASSLSPGGRAQYF. DNA of the CDR3: TGTGCCAGCAGCTTATCCCCTGGGGGAAGGGCGCAGTATTTT.

This clonotype came up many times. The rearrangement links TRBV7-2 to TRBJ2-7; the D call may be TRBD1 or TRBD2 (5 bases each). V was cut by 2 bases and J by 0 bases, with 11 bases left in between. Germline-derived CDR1 and CDR2 are SGHTA and FQGNSA. The CDR3 is made up of 15 amino acids. The CDR3 DNA reads as TGTGCCAGCAGCTTAATCGGGACGGTCTCCTACGAGCAGTACTTC. It yields the protein CASSLIGTVSYEQYF.

V is TRBV7-9 and J is TRBJ2-5, with D uncertain. CDR3 size: 12 residues. The ends were cut back, 8 bases at V and 5 bases at J, with 12 bases in the middle. Germline CDR1 SEHNR, CDR2 FQNEAQ (reference sequence). CDR3 in amino acids: CASDRLGETQYF. Written as DNA, the CDR3 is TGTGCCAGCGACCGGTTGGGGGAGACCCAGTACTTC.

Regarding this clonotype: A clone one base away is much larger, so this may be a read error. V gene TRBV28 combines with J gene TRBJ2-7; no clear D. CDR1 and CDR2 (germline): MDHEN, SYDVKM. The V and J ends lost 7 bases and 4 bases respectively, with 14 bases between them. The CDR3 runs 13 residues. Here the CDR3 reads CASTRAAVYEQYF. CDR3 nucleotides: TGTGCCAGCACCCGCGCGGCGGTATACGAGCAGTACTTC. The full variable domain, in which reference TRBV28 and TRBJ2-7 provide the parts outside the CDR3, is DVKVTQSSRYLVKRTGEKVFLECVQDMDHENMFWYRQDPGLGLRLIYFSYDVKMKEKGDIPEGYSVSREKKERFSLILESASTNQTSMYLCASTRAAVYEQYFGPGTRLTVT.

This clonotype was observed many times. The chain links TRBV11-3 to TRBJ2-2; 7 bases map to TRBD2. V shed 7 bases, J shed 3 bases, and the junction held 5 bases outside the gene matches. Germline assignment: CDR1 SGHNT and CDR2 YENEEA. This CDR3 has 14 residues. As DNA, the CDR3 is TGTGCCAGCACCCCGGGGGGAGACACCGGGGAGCTGTTTTTT. Its protein product is CASTPGGDTGELFF. Filled out from reference TRBV11-3 and TRBJ2-2, the complete variable domain reads EAGVVQSPRYKIIEKKQPVAFWCNPISGHNTLYWYLQNLGQGPELLIRYENEEAVDDSQLPKDRFSAERLKGVDSTLKIQPAELGDSAVYLCASTPGGDTGELFFGEGSRLTVL.

The chain recombines TRBV4-2 with TRBJ2-7; D call uncertain. This CDR3 has 14 amino acids. With 3 bases removed from V and 3 bases from J, the gap between germline ends came to 12 bases. Germline V gene sequence: CDR1 LGHNA, CDR2 YNFKEQ. The CDR3 DNA reads as TGTGCCAGCAGCCAGGTGGGTGTAGGCTACGAGCAGTACTTC. This gives the protein CASSQVGVGYEQYF.

The rearrangement links TRBV7-6 to TRBJ2-1, with 9 bases aligning to TRBD1. Germline V gene sequence: CDR1 SGHVS, CDR2 FNYEAQ. V lost 8 bases and J lost 4; bases outside the gene matches: 3. This CDR3 comprises 13 residues. CDR3 nucleotide sequence: TGTGCCAGCCGGACAGGGGTTTACAATGAGCAGTTCTTC. It codes for CASRTGVYNEQFF. The full variable domain, completed using reference TRBV7-6 and TRBJ2-1, is GAGVSQSPRYKVTKRGQDVALRCDPISGHVSLYWYRQALGQGPEFLTYFNYEAQQDKSGLPNDRFSAERPEGSISTLTIQRTEQRDSAMYRCASRTGVYNEQFFGPGTRLTVL.

This chain links TRBV7-2 with TRBJ2-3; the D gene is possibly TRBD1 (5 bases). This CDR3 has 15 amino acids. Germline CDR1 SGHTA, CDR2 FQGNSA. V lost 2 bases and J lost 4, with 13 bases in between. Here the CDR3 reads CASSLRARVADTQYF. For the CDR3, the DNA is TGTGCCAGCAGCTTAAGAGCCAGGGTAGCAGATACGCAGTATTTT.

The rearrangement uses TRBV24-1 and TRBJ1-1; no clear D. This CDR3 has 12 amino acids. Germline V gene data show CDR1 as KGHDR and CDR2 as SFDVKD. The V end lost 5 bases, the J end lost 3 bases, and 6 bases lay between the germline ends. In nucleotides, the CDR3 is TGTGCCACCAGTGGCCGGTACACTGAAGCTTTCTTT. The encoded protein is CATSGRYTEAFF.

The CDR3 nucleotides read TGTGCCACCATGGACAGGGGTGCCTACGAGCAGTACTTC. It is translated as CATMDRGAYEQYF. The chain couples TRBV10-3 to TRBJ2-7; 9 bases map to TRBD1. The CDR3 sequence is 13 residues long. Germline trimming cut 10 bases from V and 2 bases from J; bases unmatched to any gene: 6. Germline CDR1 is ENHRY and CDR2 is SYGVKD.

This chain joins TRBV3-1 and TRBJ2-2, with 9 bases matching TRBD1. The CDR3 runs 16 residues. Germline assignment: CDR1 LGHDT and CDR2 YNNKEL (reference sequence). The V and J ends lost 3 bases and 7 bases, in that order; junction bases with no gene match: 9. CDR3 sequence reads: CASSQIPGQGSGELFF. Written as DNA, the CDR3 is TGTGCCAGCAGCCAGATCCCGGGACAGGGAAGCGGGGAGCTGTTTTTT.

The genes are TRBV9 and TRBJ2-2; 9 bases line up with TRBD2. The germline V gene has CDR1 SGDLS and CDR2 YYNGEE. V dropped 4 bases and J dropped 1; count of bases not matched to a gene: 5. CDR3 length: 16 amino acids. CDR3 sequence reads: CASSPKAGGNTGELFF. DNA for the CDR3: TGTGCCAGCAGCCCCAAAGCGGGGGGGAACACCGGGGAGCTGTTTTTT. The whole variable domain, remainder taken from reference TRBV9 and TRBJ2-2, is DSGVTQTPKHLITATGQRVTLRCSPRSGDLSVYWYQQSLDQGLQFLIQYYNGEERAKGNILERFSAQQFPDLHSELNLSSLELGDSALYFCASSPKAGGNTGELFFGEGSRLTVL.

This clonotype has ten or more counts. The chain couples TRBV7-2 to TRBJ1-1; D gene ambiguous. Germline assignment: CDR1 SGHTA and CDR2 FQGNSA. CDR3 size: 12 residues. The germline V and J ends were trimmed by 1 base and 9 bases, with 9 bases remaining between them. Written as DNA, the CDR3 is TGTGCCAGCAGCTTAGGGGCCGGGAAAGCTTTCTTT. It encodes CASSLGAGKAFF.

This clonotype appeared many times. The chain combines TRBV28 with TRBJ2-3; 11 nucleotides align to TRBD2. The CDR3 sequence is 16 residues long. Per germline, CDR1 MDHEN and CDR2 SYDVKM. V was pared by 0 bases and J by 6 bases, with 5 bases of the junction left unmatched. This chain's CDR3 is CASSLWTSGKLDTQYF. The CDR3 DNA follows: TGTGCCAGCAGTTTATGGACTAGCGGGAAGTTGGATACGCAGTATTTT.

This clonotype has just a few counts. The V call is TRBV9, the J call TRBJ2-7, with TRBD2 matching over 7 bases. The V segment lost 2 bases and the J segment 0 bases; nucleotides outside the gene matches: 8. Germline CDR1 reads SGDLS; CDR2 reads YYNGEE. The CDR3 sequence is 16 residues long. The CDR3: CASSVSGGSHSYEQYF. CDR3 sequence (DNA): TGTGCCAGCAGCGTTTCGGGCGGGAGTCACTCCTACGAGCAGTACTTC.

Only a few counts were recorded for this clonotype. This sequence joins TRBV7-8 and TRBJ1-3; a weak D match, TRBD1 (5 bases). This CDR3 region has 13 residues. The germline CDR1 and CDR2 sequences are SGHVS and FQNEAQ. Trimming left V 5 bases short and J 8 bases short, with 13 bases between. The CDR3 loop is CASSPGLGDTIYF. CDR3 bases: TGTGCCAGCAGCCCGGGACTCGGGGACACCATATATTTT.

The count of this clonotype is one. The chain couples TRBV12-3 or TRBV12-4 to TRBJ1-5, with D possibly TRBD1 on 6 matching bases. The CDR3 sequence is 20 residues long. V dropped 5 bases and J dropped 0 bases, with 26 bases sitting between them. In DNA, the CDR3 is TGTGCCAGCAGTGTCGACAGGTTGGGAGTGGGGAAAGGTAGCAATCAGCCCCAGCATTTT. Protein product: CASSVDRLGVGKGSNQPQHF.

The V call is TRBV6-5, the J call TRBJ2-3; a weak D match, TRBD1 (6 bases). The ends were cut back, 2 bases at V and 2 bases at J, with 8 bases in the middle. CDR1 is MNHEY and CDR2 is SVGAGI in the germline V gene. The CDR3 runs to 14 residues. CDR3 in amino acids: CASSYPGDTDTQYF. In DNA form, the CDR3 reads TGTGCCAGCAGTTACCCAGGGGACACAGATACGCAGTATTTT.

The V gene is TRBV12-3 or TRBV12-4, the J gene TRBJ2-3, with 15 bases aligning to TRBD2. The ends lost 2 bases at V and 6 bases at J; junction bases unmatched: 6. This CDR3 is built from 17 residues. This CDR3 is CASSLPRTSGRADTQYF. The CDR3 DNA reads TGTGCCAGCAGTTTACCCCGGACTAGCGGGAGGGCGGATACGCAGTATTTT.

This clonotype was seen ten or more times. The rearrangement links TRBV5-4 to TRBJ1-1, with unresolved D. This CDR3 has 13 amino acids. V gave up 2 bases and J gave up 1 base, with 6 bases separating them. Germline assignment: CDR1 SGHNT and CDR2 YYREEE (reference sequence). The CDR3 spells CASSLRQNTEAFF. The CDR3 region has the DNA TGTGCCAGCAGCTTAAGGCAGAACACTGAAGCTTTCTTT. Full variable domain (remainder filled in from reference TRBV5-4 and TRBJ1-1): ETGVTQSPTHLIKTRGQQVTLRCSSQSGHNTVSWYQQALGQGPQFIFQYYREEENGRGNFPPRFSGLQFPNYSSELNVNALELDDSALYLCASSLRQNTEAFFGQGTRLTVV.

This clonotype was detected ten times or more. The chain carries TRBV5-5 and TRBJ2-1, with 9 bases lining up with TRBD1. This CDR3 is 15 amino acids long. Per germline, CDR1 SGHKS and CDR2 YYEKEE (reference sequence). V lost 4 bases, J lost 7 bases, and 9 bases stayed unmatched. CDR3 bases: TGTGCCAGCAGCCAATTCCCGGGACAGGGTAATGAGCAGTTCTTC. It encodes CASSQFPGQGNEQFF.

The gene calls are TRBV20-1 and TRBJ2-7; D is undetermined. CDR1 and CDR2 from the germline V gene are DFQATT and SNEGSKA (reference sequence). V was shortened by 0 bases and J by 1 base, with 7 bases between the two germline ends. The CDR3 is 13 residues long. The CDR3 protein is CSAREVQSYEQYF. The CDR3 DNA reads TGCAGTGCTAGAGAGGTACAGTCCTACGAGCAGTACTTC.

This clonotype was observed a single time. The V gene is TRBV5-1, the J gene TRBJ1-6, with D uncertain. V lost 0 bases and J 9 bases, leaving 7 bases between the germline ends. The CDR3 loop spans 13 amino acids. In germline, CDR1 is SGHRS, CDR2 YFSETQ. This CDR3 is CASSLAEGSPLHF. The CDR3 coding sequence is TGCGCCAGCAGCTTGGCGGAGGGTTCACCCCTCCACTTT.

The chain carries TRBV12-3 or TRBV12-4 and TRBJ2-7, with D tentatively TRBD1 (6 bases). There are 13 residues in the CDR3. V lost 4 bases and J lost 6, with 13 bases in between. This chain's CDR3 is CASSSRGGFEQYF. The CDR3 nucleotides read TGTGCCAGCAGTTCTAGAGGGGGTTTCGAGCAGTACTTC.

This clonotype was seen repeatedly, ten times or more. Germline is not matched at one junction end, which may reflect a read error. The CDR3 protein is CASSLTGSYEQYF. The DNA of the CDR3 is TGTGCCAGCAGCTTAACAGGGTCCTACGAGCAGTACTTC. J is TRBJ2-7 and V is TRBV5-1; D is perhaps TRBD1 (6 bases). The CDR3 totals 13 residues. Per germline, CDR1 SGHRS and CDR2 YFSETQ.